The 7 T cell receptor beta chains listed next were all sequenced from one sample in a study of T-cell reconstitution after alpha-beta-depleted transplantation in children (TCRdb year 2016). The library came from PCR. The sample was run on an Illumina HiSeq 2500. Molecular barcoding was employed in the preparation of TCR libraries, with unique molecular identifiers being used to normalize TCRbeta repertoire quantification. TCRdb reprocessed the public reads (quality trimming at Q25 with fastp, clone calling with MiXCR) and kept in-frame beta chains. A single entry per CDR3 protein holds the most common genes and DNA from its merged rows. For this sample there are 450,000 to 600,000 distinct CDR3 sequences; around 16% appear just once. The ten largest clones represent over 3% of the sample. This specimen consisted of PBMCs from the stem cell graft donor, obtained from the stem cell graft. Receptors originate from a human donor who donated a stem cell graft to a child with acute lymphoblastic leukemia.

The rearrangement uses TRBV20-1 and TRBJ2-6; TRBD1 matches 8 bases. The CDR3 extends over 15 amino acids. J gave up 2 bases and V 4 bases, and 4 bases lay outside the gene matches. Per germline, CDR1 DFQATT and CDR2 SNEGSKA (reference sequence). The CDR3, as DNA: TGCAGTGCTATTGGACAGGGAACTGGGGCCAACGTCCTGACTTTC. It translates to CSAIGQGTGANVLTF.

The chain employs TRBV6-1 and TRBJ2-1, with 10 nucleotides matching TRBD2. V was pared by 10 bases and J by 9 bases, with 9 bases of the junction left unmatched. Germline V gene data show CDR1 as MNHNS and CDR2 as SASEGT. CDR3 size: 13 residues. Here the CDR3 reads CATDASGSPEQFF. As DNA, the CDR3 is TGTGCCACGGATGCTAGCGGGAGTCCTGAGCAGTTCTTC.

This clonotype was counted between two and nine times. This chain uses TRBV6-2 or TRBV6-3 with TRBJ2-2; 7 nucleotides agree with TRBD2. This CDR3 spans 15 amino acids. Germline CDR1 is MNHEY and CDR2 is SVGEGT. Trimming took 7 bases from V and 2 from J; bases not matched to a gene: 7. The CDR3 sequence: CASKVLAVNTGELFF. The CDR3 DNA reads TGTGCCAGCAAGGTTCTAGCGGTCAACACCGGGGAGCTGTTTTTT.

This clonotype was observed a few times. This sequence joins TRBV5-6 and TRBJ2-7, with TRBD2 as a possible D gene (7 bases). The CDR3 length is 14 residues. Trimming stripped 0 bases from V and 3 bases from J, with 10 bases between. Germline V lookup: CDR1 SGHDT, CDR2 YYEEEE. This CDR3 is CASSLDREGYEQYF. DNA of the CDR3: TGTGCCAGCAGCTTGGACAGGGAGGGCTACGAGCAGTACTTC.

The rearrangement joins TRBV20-1 to TRBJ2-5, with 11 bases lining up with TRBD2. Germline loops: CDR1 DFQATT, CDR2 SNEGSKA (reference sequence). V shed 5 bases, J shed 5 bases, and the junction held 13 bases outside the gene matches. The CDR3 runs 16 residues. The CDR3 coding sequence is TGCAGTGCTCTTCTCCGGGGACTAGCGGTTGGGGAGACCCAGTACTTC. Translated, it gives CSALLRGLAVGETQYF.

This chain joins TRBV12-3 or TRBV12-4 and TRBJ2-7; 8 nucleotides align to TRBD1. Trimming removed 3 bases from V and 5 bases from J; junction bases left unmatched: 12. The CDR3 has 16 amino acids. As DNA, the CDR3 is TGTGCCAGCAGTTTTGGCTTTGGCAGGGGGCACCACGAGCAGTACTTC. Its translation: CASSFGFGRGHHEQYF.

The chain couples TRBV9 to TRBJ1-5, with a possible D match to TRBD1 (6 bases). The CDR3 sequence is 14 residues long. V gave up 3 bases and J gave up 7 bases, with 14 bases separating them. Germline lookup yields CDR1 SGDLS and CDR2 YYNGEE. The CDR3 coding sequence is TGTGCCAGCAGCGGACAGGACGGTAGACAGCCCCAGCATTTT. It is translated as CASSGQDGRQPQHF. The whole variable domain, filled in from reference TRBV9 and TRBJ1-5, reads DSGVTQTPKHLITATGQRVTLRCSPRSGDLSVYWYQQSLDQGLQFLIQYYNGEERAKGNILERFSAQQFPDLHSELNLSSLELGDSALYFCASSGQDGRQPQHFGDGTRLSIL.